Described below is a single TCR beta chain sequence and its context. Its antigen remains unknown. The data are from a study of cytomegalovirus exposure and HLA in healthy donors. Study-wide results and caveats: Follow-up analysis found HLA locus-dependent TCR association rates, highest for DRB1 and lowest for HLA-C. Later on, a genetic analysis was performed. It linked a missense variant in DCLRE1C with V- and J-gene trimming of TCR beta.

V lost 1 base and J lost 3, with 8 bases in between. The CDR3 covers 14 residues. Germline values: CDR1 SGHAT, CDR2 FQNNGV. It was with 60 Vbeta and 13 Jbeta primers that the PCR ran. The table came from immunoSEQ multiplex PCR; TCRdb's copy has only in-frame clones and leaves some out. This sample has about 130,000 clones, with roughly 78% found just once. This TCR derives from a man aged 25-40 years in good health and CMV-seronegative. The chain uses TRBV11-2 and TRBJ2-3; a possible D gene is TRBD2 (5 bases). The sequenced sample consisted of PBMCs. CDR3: CASSLGRGTDTQYF. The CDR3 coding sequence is TGTGCCAGCAGCTTAGGGAGAGGGACAGATACGCAGTATTTT.